Detailed here is one T cell receptor beta chain. This specimen belongs to a study of blood T cells in healthy people across ages. Study overall: Using template switching, researchers captured about one barcoded beta molecule for each two T cells.

V was cut by 6 bases and J by 1 base, with 12 bases left in between. The CDR3 extends over 13 amino acids. The germline V gene has CDR1 DFQATT and CDR2 SNEGSKA (reference sequence). PCR was performed a second time for roughly 7 to 11 cycles using a sample-barcoded 5' primer and a J-beta primer mix. TCRdb re-derived calls from the 5' RACE reads in MiXCR, one entry per CDR3 protein. The profile shows 1.2 million to 1.5 million distinct CDR3 sequences, roughly 40% of them singletons. The chain couples TRBV20-1 to TRBJ1-1; D is possibly TRBD1 (6 bases). Sequenced input: blood. This TCR came from a woman in her late teens or twenties in good health. The CDR3 spells CSASQGQNTEAFF. As DNA, the CDR3 is TGCAGTGCGTCACAGGGCCAGAACACTGAAGCTTTCTTT.